The 5 T cell receptor beta chains presented below share a single source sample, sequenced in a study of regulatory T cells in long-lasting Graves disease. Time point specified: newly diagnosed GD, antithyroid drugs for less than 3 months. Following extraction of RNA from PBMCs, that RNA was used to make the TCR library. Investigators prepared the TCR beta libraries by applying iRepertoire HTBI primers and Arm-PCR of CDR3 regions. From the multiplex PCR reads, TCRdb called clonotypes with MiXCR, one entry per CDR3 protein. This repertoire shows hundreds of thousands of distinct CDR3 sequences, 15% to 20% found once; its top ten account for about 17%. The same sample was also used in a study of T cells in Graves' hyperthyroidism and ophthalmopathy.

The sequences come from peripheral blood mononuclear cells (PBMCs), collected at new diagnosis, from a patient treated with antithyroid drugs. Every receptor here comes from a woman aged 25 to 45 with Graves disease.

The chain joins TRBV18 to TRBJ2-1; TRBD2 is a possible D gene (5 bases). The CDR3 spans 16 residues. Trimming removed 1 base at V and 0 bases at J, with 10 bases between. The germline V gene has CDR1 KGHSH and CDR2 LQKENI. CDR3 amino acids: CASSPLPGSSYNEQFF. The CDR3, as DNA: TGTGCCAGCTCACCACTACCGGGAAGCTCCTACAATGAGCAGTTCTTC.

As concerns this clonotype: A much larger clone lies one base from this, so it may be a read error. The chain links TRBV10-3 to TRBJ2-3; 16 positions agree with TRBD2. Germline V gene lookup returns CDR1 ENHRY and CDR2 SYGVKD. The CDR3 is made up of 18 amino acids. Here the CDR3 DNA reads TGTGCCATCGGGGATCCGGGACTAGCGGGAGGGCCCGGTTTCCCGCAGTGTTTT. It is translated as CAIGDPGLAGGPGFPQCF.

Comments on this clonotype: Mismatch with germline at one junction end may stem from a read error. The genes are TRBV3-1 and TRBJ1-4; D remains ambiguous. CDR1 is LGHDT and CDR2 is YNNKEL in the germline V gene (reference sequence). This CDR3 is 12 amino acids long. The CDR3 nucleotides are TGTACCAGCGGGGCAACTAATGAAAAACTGTTTTTT. It translates to CTSGATNEKLFF.

This clonotype was recorded at least ten times. This chain joins TRBV11-2 and TRBJ1-6, with a weak D call TRBD1 (5 bases). Germline V CDR1 and CDR2: SGHAT, FQNNGV. This CDR3 spans 15 amino acids. V lost 5 bases and J 7 bases, leaving 15 bases between the germline ends. CDR3 nucleotide sequence: TGTGCCAGCAGCCAAACCGGGACCTCGAATTCACCCCTCCACTTT. This codes for CASSQTGTSNSPLHF.

A few counts support this clonotype. V and J are TRBV28 and TRBJ2-3, with 10 bases that match TRBD2. Per the germline V gene, CDR1 is MDHEN and CDR2 is SYDVKM. V was clipped by 5 bases and J by 4 bases; unmatched bases: 9. The CDR3 extends over 16 amino acids. The CDR3: CASSQSASGSPDTQYF. The CDR3 nucleotides read TGTGCCAGCAGTCAATCAGCTAGCGGGAGTCCAGATACGCAGTATTTT. The variable domain in full, completed from reference TRBV28 and TRBJ2-3, reads DVKVTQSSRYLVKRTGEKVFLECVQDMDHENMFWYRQDPGLGLRLIYFSYDVKMKEKGDIPEGYSVSREKKERFSLILESASTNQTSMYLCASSQSASGSPDTQYFGPGTRLTVL.